This passage covers 2 T cell receptor beta chains from one sample sequenced in a study of blood T cell repertoires in COVID-19. The repertoire was sequenced with immunoSEQ multiplex PCR; TCRdb's copy has only in-frame clones and lacks some. This sample has almost 200,000 clones; 70% to 90% occur once, and the top ten carry about 0.91%. Specimen: peripheral blood. Source of these receptors: a man in his fifties or sixties with COVID-19, enrolled during active disease.

This chain connects TRBV7-6 to TRBJ2-2, with 10 bases identical to TRBD1. The germline CDR1 and CDR2 sequences are SGHVS and FNYEAQ. V lost 1 base to trimming and J lost 5 bases; unmatched junction nucleotides: 4. This CDR3 has 16 amino acids. CDR3 DNA sequence: TGTGCCAGCAGCTTAGGGACAGGGGGAATGACCGGGGAGCTGTTTTTT. This encodes CASSLGTGGMTGELFF.

The chain uses TRBV3-1 (or the pseudogene TRBV3-2) and TRBJ2-2, with D tentatively TRBD1 (5 bases). V lost 1 base and J lost 6, with 12 bases in between. CDR1 is LGHDT, CDR2 YNNKEL, per germline (reference sequence). This CDR3 has 15 residues. This CDR3 reads CASSQVLQVPGELFF. The CDR3 DNA sequence: TGTGCCAGCAGCCAAGTTCTACAGGTCCCCGGGGAGCTGTTTTTT.